Here is one T cell receptor beta chain with its context. Its antigen is still unknown. Primers used in a second PCR of roughly 6 to 11 cycles were a sample-barcoded 5' primer and a J-beta primer mix. One entry per CDR3 protein results from TCRdb running MiXCR on the 5' RACE reads. Counted here are approximately 1,100,000 distinct CDR3 sequences, around 45% occurring once; the ten biggest clones make up under 20%. Researchers report isolating at least 6 million PBMCs per sample. This CDR3 is built from 16 residues. The germline CDR1 and CDR2 sequences are MNHEY and SMNVEV (reference sequence). V gave up 2 bases and J gave up 14 bases, with 22 bases separating them. The record originates from a study of blood T cells in healthy people across ages. As for the study in general: Through template switching, about one barcoded beta molecule was captured per two T cells, as measured in model experiments.

Study results and limitations: Per million T cells, TCR beta diversity dropped roughly linearly as age increased.

This chain uses TRBV27 with TRBJ1-6, with D possibly being TRBD1 (6 bases). Sequencing was carried out using blood. The sequence came from a woman in her sixties or seventies in good health. CDR3 protein: CASSLVSGGPGSALHF. In nucleotides, the CDR3 is TGTGCCAGCAGTTTAGTATCCGGGGGCCCAGGGTCGGCCCTCCACTTT.